This T cell receptor (beta chain) was profiled in a study of T-cell reconstitution after alpha-beta-depleted transplantation in children. Overall study findings and caveats: Some patients showed high day-60 TCRbeta diversity, which derived from surviving recipient T cells and thymic progenitors. Several hundred rapidly expanded clones from non-depleted graft cells reportedly supplied alpha-beta T cells about two months post-transplant. At one year after transplant, newly produced T cells mostly accounted for T-cell counts and diversity.

Preparation of the TCRbeta library involved a method that used unique molecular identifiers. Using its own MiXCR run on the PCR reads, TCRdb lists one record per CDR3 protein. This sample has around 450,000 distinct CDR3 sequences, with 15% to 20% found just once. The CDR3 is 13 amino acids. V was pared by 3 bases and J by 3 bases, with 9 bases between. Remarks on this clonotype: Its antigen is currently unknown.

The chain recombines TRBV23-1 with TRBJ2-7, with unresolved D. TRBV23-1 is identified as an open reading frame with a role that is uncertain. Sample: PBMCs, mostly from graft donor cells, taken 360 days after TCRalphabeta/CD19-depleted stem cell transplant. The TCR was taken from a boy younger than two who had a stem cell transplant for Wiskott-Aldrich syndrome, so the T cells may come from the graft donor. CDR3 sequence: CASSHLANYEQYF. In DNA form, the CDR3 reads TGCGCCAGCAGTCATTTGGCGAACTACGAGCAGTACTTC.